This record concerns one T cell receptor beta chain sequence. The sample comes from a study of blood T cell repertoires in COVID-19. Across the study: Both acute and convalescent COVID-19 samples were obtained from the United States, Italy and Spain. Sample material is recorded as cDNA or gDNA derived from T cells, B-cell-depleted T cells, or PBMCs.

Per the study methods: By means of reference gene primer amplification, nucleated cell counts were estimated. Method: immunoSEQ multiplex PCR; TCRdb's copy keeps in-frame clones and lacks some. V, J and clone size were drawn from that table, and D and trimming were deduced from the DNA. The table includes about 87,000 clones, approximately 86% detected once. V lost 5 bases and J lost 2; bases outside the gene matches: 10. The germline CDR1 and CDR2 sequences are SGHDT and YYEEEE. The CDR3 runs 15 residues. This clonotype was sampled from a man aged 35-49 years with acute or convalescent COVID-19. Sequencing was done on a sample of peripheral blood. The chain combines TRBV5-6 with TRBJ2-7; the match to TRBD1 covers 7 bases. This chain's CDR3 is CASSYTGQETYEQYF. CDR3 nucleotide sequence: TGTGCCAGCAGTTACACTGGACAGGAGACCTACGAGCAGTACTTC.